Reported below is one TCR beta chain. This clonotype was recorded many times. Its target antigen remains unknown. Qualities for individual bases were not recorded, and no much larger clone is one base off. The CDR3, cysteine through phenylalanine, is 13 amino acids long. Kept here is only the CDR3 DNA, which spans 39 bases and is read in frame from base 1. Relative to germline, V is 5 bases shorter and J is 5 bases shorter, with 12 bases between their ends. CDR1 and CDR2 are read off the germline V gene (reference sequence) as LGHDT and YNNKEL. The data were obtained in a study of T-cell memory formation after mild COVID-19 (dated by TCRdb to 2020 to 2023). Study-level background: TCR sequence clusters from the two donors were found to be largely donor specific. Two young, previously healthy adult volunteers, one female and one male, were included in the cohort. In a couple of donors, T-cell clones that expanded and contracted after mild COVID-19 were followed by sequencing TCRalpha and TCRbeta repertoires longitudinally. Paper-wide results and their limitations: Whether the second-wave clones peaking on day 37 were SARS-CoV-2 specific was not confirmed. Contracting CD4+ clones turned up mainly in the CM and EM memory subsets, whereas EMRA was where CD8+ clones were enriched. Some responding clones were detected in pre-infection memory, which suggested that pre-existing cross-reactive memory T cells had joined the SARS-CoV-2 response. Clones that contracted from day 15 to 85 showed balanced CD4/CD8 phenotypes, whereas a second wave of clones that expanded from day 15 to 37 leaned towards CD4+. The study included only two mild cases, and larger cohorts that include severe cases with pre-infection samples were judged to be necessary.

Sequencing took place on an Illumina NovaSeq 6000. Using 5'RACE with constant-segment primers, TCRalpha and TCRbeta cDNA libraries were constructed, with sample barcodes and unique molecular identifiers added in the process. RNA was extracted from every sample with Trizol reagent. Amplification of the libraries took two PCR steps, and the second step added a second sample barcode plus Illumina TruSeq adapters. The libraries were sequenced on an Illumina NovaSeq using 2 x 150 bp paired-end reads. As for how the authors treated the data: With migec v1.2.7, reads were demultiplexed and then collapsed into UMI-guided consensus sequences. Using mixcr v2.1.11, UMI consensuses were aligned to TRA and TRB V and J templates and then assembled into clonotypes. Expanded or contracted clonotypes were those called significant by both edgeR and NoisET, with noise models trained on biological replicates. For edgeR calls, a false discovery rate-adjusted p below 0.01 and a log2 fold-change threshold of 1 were applied. As an exploratory analysis of dynamics, PCA with hierarchical clustering was applied to max-normalized trajectories of the 1000 most abundant clonotypes. Separately sequenced CD4+ and CD8+ repertoires were used to assign the CD4 or CD8 phenotype of responding clones. Using fastp trimming at Q25 and MiXCR clonotype assembly, TCRdb reanalyzed the public sequencing data and kept in-frame beta chains. A single entry per CDR3 protein holds the most common genes and DNA from its merged rows. TCRdb's processing, not the study's, gives the V and J calls here. Here the sample has tens of thousands of distinct CDR3 sequences; roughly 12% occur a single time. The ten largest make up around 26% of the sample.

Ficoll-Paque density gradient centrifugation was used to isolate PBMCs. The source is a man in his late teens or twenties who had mild COVID-19 (a few samples of this study predate the infection). The sample titles of this study are shuffled in the database, so cell type and time point are left out; the donor was told from shared clones. Material: PBMCs or a T cell subset sorted from them (not recorded which). The chain uses TRBV3-1 and TRBJ2-5; the D gene is tentatively TRBD1 or TRBD2, each matching 5 bases. The nucleotides read TGTGCCAGCAGCGGGGGTCTGGTGGAGACCCAGTACTTC. Its translation reads: CASSGGLVETQYF.